The present TCR beta chain was sequenced within a study of cytomegalovirus exposure and HLA in healthy donors. Overall study: The study's early data release held about 80 million unique TCRs from HLA-typed donors. Overall study findings and caveats: A later analysis found most CMV-associated TCR beta chains apparently HLA-restricted. The study carried out a later analysis of TCR beta sequences. It associated under 20,000 of them with specific HLA alleles at a false discovery rate of 0.05.

This clone has a handful of counts. Its antigen is unidentified. It was with 60 Vbeta and 13 Jbeta primers that the PCR ran. The table came from immunoSEQ multiplex PCR; TCRdb's copy has only in-frame clones and leaves some out. Of roughly 120,000 clones listed, over 8.5% are singletons. V lost 2 bases, J lost 3 bases, and 12 bases lay in between. Germline CDR1 is SGDLS and CDR2 is YYNGEE. The CDR3 is 14 amino acids. Sequences were obtained from PBMCs. The receptor was isolated from a woman in her thirties or forties in good health and CMV-seropositive. The chain is built from TRBV9 and TRBJ2-7; D may be TRBD1 (7 bases). The DNA for the CDR3 is TGTGCCAGCAGCGTGAGACAGGGAGGCTACGAGCAGTACTTC. Protein: CASSVRQGGYEQYF.